This TCR beta chain was recovered during a study of T-cell reconstitution after alpha-beta-depleted transplantation in children. It was with unique molecular identifiers that the TCRbeta library was prepared. Each CDR3 protein is one row after TCRdb ran MiXCR on the PCR reads. The sample includes a few hundred thousand distinct CDR3 sequences, 10% to 13% seen only once; the top ten take less than 2.5%. From germline, CDR1 is SGHNT and CDR2 YYREEE (reference sequence). The CDR3 spans 16 residues. V was clipped by 2 bases and J by 2 bases, with 14 bases between them. The chain combines TRBV5-4 with TRBJ2-1; no reliable D call. Sequencing used PBMCs from the stem cell graft donor, obtained from the stem cell graft. This receptor was obtained from a human donor who donated a stem cell graft to a child with acute lymphoblastic leukemia. The CDR3: CASSFSSPAPYNEQFF. The CDR3 DNA sequence: TGTGCCAGCAGCTTTTCCTCCCCTGCCCCCTACAATGAGCAGTTCTTC. The variable domain in full, with the rest retrieved from reference TRBV5-4 and TRBJ2-1, is ETGVTQSPTHLIKTRGQQVTLRCSSQSGHNTVSWYQQALGQGPQFIFQYYREEENGRGNFPPRFSGLQFPNYSSELNVNALELDDSALYLCASSFSSPAPYNEQFFGPGTRLTVL.